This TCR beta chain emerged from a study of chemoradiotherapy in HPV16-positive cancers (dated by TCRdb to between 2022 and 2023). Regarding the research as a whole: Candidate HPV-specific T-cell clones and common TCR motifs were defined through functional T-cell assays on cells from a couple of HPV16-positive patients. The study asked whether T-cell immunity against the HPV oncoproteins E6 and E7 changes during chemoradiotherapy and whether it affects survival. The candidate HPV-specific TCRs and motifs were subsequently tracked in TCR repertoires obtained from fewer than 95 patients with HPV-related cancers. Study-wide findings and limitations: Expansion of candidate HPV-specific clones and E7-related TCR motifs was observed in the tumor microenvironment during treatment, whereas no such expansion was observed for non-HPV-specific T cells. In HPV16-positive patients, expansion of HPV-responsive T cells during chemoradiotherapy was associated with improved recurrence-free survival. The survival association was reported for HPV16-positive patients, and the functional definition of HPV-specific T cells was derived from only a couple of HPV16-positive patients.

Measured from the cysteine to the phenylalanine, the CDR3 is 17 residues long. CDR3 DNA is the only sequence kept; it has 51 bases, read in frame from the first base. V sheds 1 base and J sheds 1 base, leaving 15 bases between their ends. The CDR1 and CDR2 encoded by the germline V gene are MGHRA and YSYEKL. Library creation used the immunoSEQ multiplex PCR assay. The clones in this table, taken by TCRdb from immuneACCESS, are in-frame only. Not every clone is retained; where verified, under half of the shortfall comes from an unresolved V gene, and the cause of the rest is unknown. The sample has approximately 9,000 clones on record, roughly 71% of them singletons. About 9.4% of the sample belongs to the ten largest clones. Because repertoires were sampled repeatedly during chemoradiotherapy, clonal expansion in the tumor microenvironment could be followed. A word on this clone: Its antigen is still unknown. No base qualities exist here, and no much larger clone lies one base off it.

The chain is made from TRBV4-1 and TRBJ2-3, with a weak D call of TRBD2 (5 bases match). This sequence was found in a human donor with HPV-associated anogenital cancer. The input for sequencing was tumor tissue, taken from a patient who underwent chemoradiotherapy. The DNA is TGCGCCAGCAGCCAAGGAGGTGCGGGTGGGGGCACAGATACGCAGTATTTT. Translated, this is CASSQGGAGGGTDTQYF.